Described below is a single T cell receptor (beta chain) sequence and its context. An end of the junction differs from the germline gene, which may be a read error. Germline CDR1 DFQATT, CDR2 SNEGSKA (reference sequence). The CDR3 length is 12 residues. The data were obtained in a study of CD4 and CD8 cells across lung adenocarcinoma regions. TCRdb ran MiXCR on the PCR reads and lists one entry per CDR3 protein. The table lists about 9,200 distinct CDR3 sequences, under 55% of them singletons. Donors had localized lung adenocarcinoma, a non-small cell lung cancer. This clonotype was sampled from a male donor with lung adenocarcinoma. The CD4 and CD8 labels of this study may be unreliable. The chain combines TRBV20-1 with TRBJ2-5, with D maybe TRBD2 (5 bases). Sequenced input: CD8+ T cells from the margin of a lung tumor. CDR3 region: CSRDTVLETQYF. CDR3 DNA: TGCAGTCGGGATACGGTTTTAGAGACGCAGTACTTC.